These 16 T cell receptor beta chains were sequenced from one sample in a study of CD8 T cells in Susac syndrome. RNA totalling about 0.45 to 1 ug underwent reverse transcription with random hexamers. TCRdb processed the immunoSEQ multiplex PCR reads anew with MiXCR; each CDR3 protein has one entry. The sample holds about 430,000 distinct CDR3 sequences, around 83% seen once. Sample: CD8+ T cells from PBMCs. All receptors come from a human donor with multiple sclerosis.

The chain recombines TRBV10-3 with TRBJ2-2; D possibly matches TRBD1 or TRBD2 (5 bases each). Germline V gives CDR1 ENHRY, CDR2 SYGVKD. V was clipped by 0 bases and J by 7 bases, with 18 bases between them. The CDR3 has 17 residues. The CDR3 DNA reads TGTGCCATCAGTGAGTCCCCTCGACGGGGCACGGACGGGGAGCTGTTTTTT. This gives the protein CAISESPRRGTDGELFF.

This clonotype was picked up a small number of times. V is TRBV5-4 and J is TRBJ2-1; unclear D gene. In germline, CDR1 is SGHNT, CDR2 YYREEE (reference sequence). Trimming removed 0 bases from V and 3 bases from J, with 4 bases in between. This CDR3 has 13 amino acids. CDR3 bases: TGTGCCAGCAGCTTGGGTGTCTACAATGAGCAGTTCTTC. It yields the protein CASSLGVYNEQFF. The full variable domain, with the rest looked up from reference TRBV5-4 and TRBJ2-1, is ETGVTQSPTHLIKTRGQQVTLRCSSQSGHNTVSWYQQALGQGPQFIFQYYREEENGRGNFPPRFSGLQFPNYSSELNVNALELDDSALYLCASSLGVYNEQFFGPGTRLTVL.

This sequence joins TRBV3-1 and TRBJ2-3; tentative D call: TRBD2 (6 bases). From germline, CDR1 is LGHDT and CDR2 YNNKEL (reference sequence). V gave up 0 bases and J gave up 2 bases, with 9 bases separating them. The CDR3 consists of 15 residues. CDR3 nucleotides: TGTGCCAGCAGCCAAGAGGGAGGCCTCACAGATACGCAGTATTTT. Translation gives CASSQEGGLTDTQYF.

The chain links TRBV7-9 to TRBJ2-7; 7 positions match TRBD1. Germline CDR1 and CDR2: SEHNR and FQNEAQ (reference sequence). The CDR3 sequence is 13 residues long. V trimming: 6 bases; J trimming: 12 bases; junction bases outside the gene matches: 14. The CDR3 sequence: CASRGTATGELYF. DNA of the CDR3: TGTGCCAGCAGAGGGACAGCTACCGGCGAACTGTACTTC. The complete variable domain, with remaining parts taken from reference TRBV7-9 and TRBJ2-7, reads DTGVSQNPRHKITKRGQNVTFRCDPISEHNRLYWYRQTLGQGPEFLTYFQNEAQLEKSRLLSDRFSAERPKGSFSTLEIQRTEQGDSAMYLCASRGTATGELYFGPGTRLTVT.

The CDR3 nucleotides read TGTGCCAGTAGTCCCCATCCCCCGGGAAGCACAGATACGCAGTATTTT. Protein product: CASSPHPPGSTDTQYF. This chain connects TRBV19 to TRBJ2-3; D might be TRBD2 (5 bases). Trimming removed 5 bases from V and 0 bases from J, with 15 bases in between. The CDR3 totals 16 residues. Per germline, CDR1 LNHDA and CDR2 SQIVND (reference sequence).

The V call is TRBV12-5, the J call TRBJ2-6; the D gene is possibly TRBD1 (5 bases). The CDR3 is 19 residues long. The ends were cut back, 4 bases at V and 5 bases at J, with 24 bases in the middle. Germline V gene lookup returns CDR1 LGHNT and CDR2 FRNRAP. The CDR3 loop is CASGSGDLQDKSRANVLTF. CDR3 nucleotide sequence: TGTGCTAGTGGTTCCGGCGATTTGCAGGACAAAAGTCGGGCCAACGTCCTGACTTTC. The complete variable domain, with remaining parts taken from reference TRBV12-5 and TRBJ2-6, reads DARVTQTPRHKVTEMGQEVTMRCQPILGHNTVFWYRQTMMQGLELLAYFRNRAPLDDSGMPKDRFSAEMPDATLATLKIQPSEPRDSAVYFCASGSGDLQDKSRANVLTFGAGSRLTVL.

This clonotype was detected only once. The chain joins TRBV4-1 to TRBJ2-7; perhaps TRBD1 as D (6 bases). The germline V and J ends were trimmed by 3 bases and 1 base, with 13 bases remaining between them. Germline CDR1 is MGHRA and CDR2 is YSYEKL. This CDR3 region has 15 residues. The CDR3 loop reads CASSHPDSESYEQYF. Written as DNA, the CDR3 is TGCGCCAGCAGCCACCCGGACAGTGAGTCCTACGAGCAGTACTTC.

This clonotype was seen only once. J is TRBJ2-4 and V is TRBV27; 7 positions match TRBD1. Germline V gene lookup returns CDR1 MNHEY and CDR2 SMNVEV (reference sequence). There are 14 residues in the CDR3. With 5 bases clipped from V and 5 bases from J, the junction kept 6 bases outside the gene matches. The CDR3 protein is CASSPGTEENIQYF. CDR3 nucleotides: TGTGCCAGCAGTCCTGGGACAGAGGAAAACATTCAGTACTTC.

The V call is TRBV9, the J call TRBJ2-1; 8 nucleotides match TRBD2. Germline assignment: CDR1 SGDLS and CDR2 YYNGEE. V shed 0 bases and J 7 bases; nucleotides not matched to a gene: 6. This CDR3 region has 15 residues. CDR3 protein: CASSVDGRARNEQFF. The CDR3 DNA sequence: TGTGCCAGCAGCGTAGACGGGAGGGCCAGGAATGAGCAGTTCTTC. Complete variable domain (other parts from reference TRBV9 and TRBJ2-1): DSGVTQTPKHLITATGQRVTLRCSPRSGDLSVYWYQQSLDQGLQFLIQYYNGEERAKGNILERFSAQQFPDLHSELNLSSLELGDSALYFCASSVDGRARNEQFFGPGTRLTVL.

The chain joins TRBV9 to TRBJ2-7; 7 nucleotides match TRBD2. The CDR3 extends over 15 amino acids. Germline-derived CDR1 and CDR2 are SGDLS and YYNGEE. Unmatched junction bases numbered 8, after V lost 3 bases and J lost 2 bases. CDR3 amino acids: CASSATWGGAYEQYF. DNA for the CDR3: TGTGCCAGCAGCGCCACGTGGGGAGGGGCCTACGAGCAGTACTTC. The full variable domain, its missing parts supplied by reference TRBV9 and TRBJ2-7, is DSGVTQTPKHLITATGQRVTLRCSPRSGDLSVYWYQQSLDQGLQFLIQYYNGEERAKGNILERFSAQQFPDLHSELNLSSLELGDSALYFCASSATWGGAYEQYFGPGTRLTVT.

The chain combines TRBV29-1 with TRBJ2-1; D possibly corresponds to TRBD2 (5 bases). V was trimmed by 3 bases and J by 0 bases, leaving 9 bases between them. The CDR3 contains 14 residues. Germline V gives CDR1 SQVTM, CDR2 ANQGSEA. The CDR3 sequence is CSVESGSSYNEQFF. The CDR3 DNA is TGCAGCGTTGAGAGCGGTAGCTCCTACAATGAGCAGTTCTTC.

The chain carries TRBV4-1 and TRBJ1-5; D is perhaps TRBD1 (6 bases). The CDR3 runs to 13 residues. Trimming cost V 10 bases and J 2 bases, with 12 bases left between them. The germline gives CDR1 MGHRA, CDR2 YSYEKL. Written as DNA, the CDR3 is TGCGCCACGAGGGGGTCGGGCAATCAGCCCCAGCATTTT. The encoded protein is CATRGSGNQPQHF.

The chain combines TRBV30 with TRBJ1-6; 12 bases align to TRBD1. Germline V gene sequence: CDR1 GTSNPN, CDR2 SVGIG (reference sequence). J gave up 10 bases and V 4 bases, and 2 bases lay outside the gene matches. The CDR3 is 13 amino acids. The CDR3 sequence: CAWKGQGASPLHF. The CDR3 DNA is TGTGCCTGGAAGGGACAGGGGGCGTCACCCCTCCACTTT. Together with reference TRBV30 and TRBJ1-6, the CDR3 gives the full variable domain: SQTIHQWPATLVQPVGSPLSLECTVEGTSNPNLYWYRQAAGRGLQLLFYSVGIGQISSEVPQNLSASRPQDRQFILSSKKLLLSDSGFYLCAWKGQGASPLHFGNGTRLTVT.

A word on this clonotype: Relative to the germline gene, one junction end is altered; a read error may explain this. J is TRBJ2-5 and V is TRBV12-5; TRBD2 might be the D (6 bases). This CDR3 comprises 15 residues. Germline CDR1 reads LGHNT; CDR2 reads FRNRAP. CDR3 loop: CASGLVRLSGEAQYF. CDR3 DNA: TGTGCTAGTGGTTTGGTTCGACTTTCGGGAGAGGCCCAGTACTTC. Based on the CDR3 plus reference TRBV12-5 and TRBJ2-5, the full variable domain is DARVTQTPRHKVTEMGQEVTMRCQPILGHNTVFWYRQTMMQGLELLAYFRNRAPLDDSGMPKDRFSAEMPDATLATLKIQPSEPRDSAVYFCASGLVRLSGEAQYFGPGTRLLVL.

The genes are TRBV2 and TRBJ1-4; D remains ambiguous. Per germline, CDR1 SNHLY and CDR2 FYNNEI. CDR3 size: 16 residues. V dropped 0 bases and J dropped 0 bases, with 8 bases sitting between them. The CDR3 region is CASSEAIVATNEKLFF. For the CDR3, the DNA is TGTGCCAGCAGTGAAGCGATTGTTGCAACTAATGAAAAACTGTTTTTT.

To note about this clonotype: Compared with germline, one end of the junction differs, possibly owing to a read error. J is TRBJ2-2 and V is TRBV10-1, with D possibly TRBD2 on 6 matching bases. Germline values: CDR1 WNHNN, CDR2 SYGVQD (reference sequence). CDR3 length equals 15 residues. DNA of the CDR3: TGCGCCAGCAGCGCGGGGATTTCGAACACCGGGGGGCTGTTTTTT. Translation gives CASSAGISNTGGLFF.